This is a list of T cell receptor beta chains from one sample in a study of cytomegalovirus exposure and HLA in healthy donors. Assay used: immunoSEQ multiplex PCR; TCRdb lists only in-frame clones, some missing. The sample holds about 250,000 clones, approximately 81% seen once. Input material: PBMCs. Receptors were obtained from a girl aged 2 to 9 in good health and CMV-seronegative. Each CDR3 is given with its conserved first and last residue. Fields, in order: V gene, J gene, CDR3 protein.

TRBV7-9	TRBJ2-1	CASSYFLDSDNEQFF
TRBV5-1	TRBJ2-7	CASSLVGRGEQYF
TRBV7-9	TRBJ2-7	CASSLVGGLIYEQYF
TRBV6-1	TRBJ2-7	CASSEQGARAYEQYF
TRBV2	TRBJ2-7	CASSPLAGGLYEQYF
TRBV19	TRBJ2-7	CAGRQGSEEQYF
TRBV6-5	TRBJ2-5	CASSPGLAVETQYF
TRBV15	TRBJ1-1	CATSLDRVAMNTEAFF
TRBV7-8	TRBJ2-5	CASSSPTSMETQYF
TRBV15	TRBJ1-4	CATSKVGGQGNEKLFF
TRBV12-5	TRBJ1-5	CASGSTVGLLNQPQHF
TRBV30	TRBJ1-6	CAWSRQGVSPLHF
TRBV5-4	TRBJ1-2	CASSLDRGDGYTF
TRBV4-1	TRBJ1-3	CASSQAGIRNTIYF
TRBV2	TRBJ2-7	CASSAVSLAAYEQYF
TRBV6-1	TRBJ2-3	CASSSTSDTDTQYF
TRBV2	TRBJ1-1	CASRAIESGGTEAFF
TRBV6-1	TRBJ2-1	CASSEDGSSYNEQFF
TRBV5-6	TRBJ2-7	CASSWTSGSYEQYF
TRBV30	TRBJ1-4	CAWHTGGGEKLFF
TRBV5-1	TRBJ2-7	CASSFIGYRGPAYEQYF
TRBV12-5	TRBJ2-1	CASGTGIYNEQFF
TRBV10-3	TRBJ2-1	CATLSGGSPNEQFF
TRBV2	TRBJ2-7	CASSEARGPGQGDEQYF
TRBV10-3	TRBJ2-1	CAISRGPSGEQFF
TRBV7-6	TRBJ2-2	CASLGAGLLNTGELFF
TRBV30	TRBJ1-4	CAWSVLARGVEKLFF
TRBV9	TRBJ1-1	CASSFVQGWDTEAFF
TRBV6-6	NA	CASSKPGTSGRYEQYF